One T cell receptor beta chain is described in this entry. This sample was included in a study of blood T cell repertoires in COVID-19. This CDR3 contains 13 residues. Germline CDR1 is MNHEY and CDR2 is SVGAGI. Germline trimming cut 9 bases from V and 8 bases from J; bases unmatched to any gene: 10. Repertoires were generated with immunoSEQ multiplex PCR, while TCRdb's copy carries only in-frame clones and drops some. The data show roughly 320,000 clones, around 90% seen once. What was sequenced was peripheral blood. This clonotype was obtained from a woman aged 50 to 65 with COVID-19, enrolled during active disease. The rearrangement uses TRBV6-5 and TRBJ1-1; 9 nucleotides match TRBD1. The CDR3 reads CASTSIQGAEAFF. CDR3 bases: TGTGCCAGTACCTCTATACAGGGGGCGGAAGCTTTCTTT.